This is a list of T cell receptor beta chains from one sample in a study of T cells in Graves' hyperthyroidism and ophthalmopathy. TCRdb reprocessed the multiplex PCR reads with MiXCR, giving one entry per CDR3 protein. Here the sample spans about half a million distinct CDR3 sequences, about 22% being singletons. The sequencing sample was made of blood. The receptors shown here come from an older woman with Graves' ophthalmopathy. CDR3s include the opening cysteine and the closing phenylalanine or tryptophan. D genes are given only for firm matches. Some rows have no size entry. The others give once, few or many, or a class for an expanded clone.

abundance: .; v_gene: TRBV7-6; j_gene: TRBJ2-7; d_gene: .; CDR3nt: TGTGCCAGCAGCCTCGGGCCCGGGACTTCGCCCTACGAGCAGTACTTC; CDR3aa: CASSLGPGTSPYEQYF
abundance: .; v_gene: TRBV12-3/TRBV12-4; j_gene: TRBJ2-2; d_gene: TRBD1; CDR3nt: TGTGCCAGCAGTCGGAGGGCTGAAGGGACAGGGCAAGGGGTCGGGGAGCTGTTTTTT; CDR3aa: CASSRRAEGTGQGVGELFF
abundance: .; v_gene: TRBV6-2/TRBV6-3; j_gene: TRBJ2-2; d_gene: .; CDR3nt: TGTGCCAGCAGGCGTCTGGGCACCGGGGAGCTGTTTTTT; CDR3aa: CASRRLGTGELFF
abundance: few; v_gene: TRBV30; j_gene: TRBJ2-2; d_gene: TRBD2; CDR3nt: TGTGCCTGGAGGGGACTAGCGGGAACCGGGGAGCTGTTTTTT; CDR3aa: CAWRGLAGTGELFF
abundance: many; v_gene: TRBV2; j_gene: TRBJ2-5; d_gene: TRBD1; CDR3nt: TGTGCCAGCAACCCTGACAGGGGGCGAGAGACCCAGTACTTC; CDR3aa: CASNPDRGRETQYF
abundance: .; v_gene: TRBV4-3; j_gene: TRBJ2-7; d_gene: .; CDR3nt: TGCGCCAGCAGCCCGGCGCTCGGACGCTACGAGCAGTACTTC; CDR3aa: CASSPALGRYEQYF
abundance: many; v_gene: TRBV2; j_gene: TRBJ2-3; d_gene: TRBD2; CDR3nt: TGTGCCAGCAATAGCGGGAGAGGCACAGATACGCAGTATTTT; CDR3aa: CASNSGRGTDTQYF
abundance: many; v_gene: TRBV20-1; j_gene: TRBJ1-1; d_gene: TRBD1; CDR3nt: TGCAGTGCTAGAGTAGGGACAGGGGAATGGGCTGAAGCTTTCTTT; CDR3aa: CSARVGTGEWAEAFF
abundance: .; v_gene: TRBV28; j_gene: TRBJ2-6; d_gene: TRBD2; CDR3nt: TGTGCCAGTGGGCCCGGTGGCGGGAGCTATGGGGCCAACGTCCTGACTTTC; CDR3aa: CASGPGGGSYGANVLTF
abundance: .; v_gene: TRBV3-1; j_gene: TRBJ1-2; d_gene: .; CDR3nt: TGTGCCAGCAGCCATATTACGAGGAACTATGGCTACACCTTC; CDR3aa: CASSHITRNYGYTF
abundance: .; v_gene: TRBV3-1; j_gene: TRBJ1-2; d_gene: TRBD1; CDR3nt: TGTGCCAGCAGCCCGGACAGGGGGCCCCCTTCTGCCTATGGCTACACCTTC; CDR3aa: CASSPDRGPPSAYGYTF
abundance: few; v_gene: TRBV4-2; j_gene: TRBJ1-5; d_gene: .; CDR3nt: TGTGCCAGCAGCCAAGTTTTTGGACAGCCCCAGCATTTT; CDR3aa: CASSQVFGQPQHF
abundance: many; v_gene: TRBV2; j_gene: TRBJ1-5; d_gene: .; CDR3nt: TGTGCCAGCAGTGAGACGGAGGGTAATCAGCCCCAGCATTTT; CDR3aa: CASSETEGNQPQHF
abundance: .; v_gene: TRBV6-2/TRBV6-3; j_gene: TRBJ2-3; d_gene: .; CDR3nt: TGTGCCAGCAGATCGAGGAGGGGCACAGATACGCAGTATTTT; CDR3aa: CASRSRRGTDTQYF
abundance: few; v_gene: TRBV2; j_gene: TRBJ1-1; d_gene: .; CDR3nt: TGTGCCAGCAAATCCTGGACTTCGTTATTCTTT; CDR3aa: CASKSWTSLFF
abundance: few; v_gene: TRBV20-1; j_gene: TRBJ2-5; d_gene: TRBD2; CDR3nt: TGCAGTTTTTCGCGCGGGAGCCTTCAAGAGACCCAGCACTTC; CDR3aa: CSFSRGSLQETQHF
abundance: .; v_gene: TRBV28; j_gene: TRBJ1-5; d_gene: TRBD1; CDR3nt: TGTGCCAGCAGTTTGAGGGCCGGGACAGGTCGAAATCAGCCCCAGCATTTT; CDR3aa: CASSLRAGTGRNQPQHF